This T cell receptor beta chain was sequenced for a study of cytomegalovirus exposure and HLA in healthy donors (TCRdb year 2017). Describing the broader study: An earlier analysis of several hundred of the donors reported about 250 Gb of sequence data and 100 million to 140 million unique TCR beta sequences from about 200 million T cells. The study was designed to test whether signatures of past pathogen exposure could be identified by cataloging public T cell receptors. All discovery cohort repertoires had been generated on a single sequencing platform. Typing coverage differed by locus: A, B, C, DRB1 and DQB1 were typed in roughly 620-640 donors, DQA1 in about 550, DPA1 in over 600, and DPB1 in just under 480. To decide whether each TCR beta V gene segment behaved as functional or pseudogenic, an earlier analysis of fewer than 750 of the donors relied on high-throughput TCR beta sequencing. Besides the first cohort of approximately 710 subjects, a separate validation cohort made up of roughly 120 different subjects was used. The T cell repertoires of several hundred subjects were profiled by immunosequencing and related to cytomegalovirus serostatus. Among around 400 genotyped donors of the cohort, an average of approximately 240,000 unique TCR beta nucleotide sequences was sequenced per donor, of which approximately 19% were non-productive. The later analysis used no new phenotypic data to find candidate immune exposures, relying instead on TCR beta sequences and their occurrence across donors. An early release that covered some 630 HLA-typed donors contained around 330 gigabases of sequencing data and some 87 million unique TCR sequences. In a later genetic analysis, genome-wide SNP genotypes for about 55% of the roughly 700 donors were used, and that subset was treated as a discovery cohort. HLA typing covered class I and class II loci at four-digit resolution. Roughly 5 DR-DQ haplotypes were handled as single units for association and clustering, since linkage in the cohort was strong. High-throughput TCR immunosequencing, statistical association of individual TCRs with disease status, and machine learning were combined to predict cytomegalovirus infection status. In a later analysis, previously published TCR beta repertoires from about 640 donors were re-analyzed and high-resolution HLA genotyping was added so that TCR occurrence patterns could be studied. Donor age, sex, ethnicity and CMV serostatus were collected together with the repertoire data. The genetic ancestry cluster associated with self-reported Caucasian donors included about four fifths of the 398 genotyped donors. The full study reports these points: A later genetic analysis reported fewer N-insertions in productive TCRs among donors in an Asian-associated ancestry cluster than the 666-donor mean. A further reported finding was that TCR beta sequences accurately predicted the HLA-A and HLA-B alleles for most subjects in the first cohort. In a later analysis, several top co-occurrence clusters were reported to appear linked to parvovirus B19, influenza, CMV and Epstein-Barr virus. The cohort was sequenced for TCR beta chains only, and without alpha or paired-chain data the features that could be detected were limited. A cluster of highly shared sequence variants was judged likely to represent a technical artifact of the sequencing pipeline. In the study, some 180 TCR beta chains were listed as associated with cytomegalovirus. Correlated functional status among segregating V segments might be attributable to linkage disequilibrium, but an unknown experimental factor could not be ruled out. In vitro tests confirmed that a few of the cytomegalovirus-associated TCR beta chains recognize cytomegalovirus antigens. In a later analysis, most CMV-associated TCR beta chains were found to appear HLA-restricted, with HLA associations seemingly driven largely by CMV exposure. A later analysis found that HLA-associated TCR beta chains were more clonally expanded and had lower generation probabilities than equally common non-associated chains. For the cohort, immune exposure information was limited to CMV serostatus. The classifier was reported to diagnose cytomegalovirus status with high specificity and sensitivity in both the original cohort and the validation cohort. Strong co-occurrence of HLA alleles, especially DR and DQ, made assigning TCR associations to individual alleles difficult. It was suggested by the authors that the approach could potentially be generalized to other disease states and immunological phenotypes. Because counts were too low, about 18 rarely observed V segments, including chromosome 9 orphons, were excluded from the earlier analysis of some 540 of the donors. HLA typing was unavailable for some donors at each locus, so association tests used only the typed subset. In a later analysis, TCR association rates were found to vary across HLA loci, with the most associated TCRs seen for DRB1 alleles and the fewest for HLA-C alleles. Across donors, most TCR sequences were observed very rarely, whereas some public TCRs were present in many individuals. V-gene and J-gene trimming of TCR beta chains was associated with a missense DCLRE1C variant in a later genetic analysis, and the association was replicated in an independent cohort. Presence/absence analyses assumed roughly uniform sequencing depth across donors, an assumption that may not hold. At a false discovery rate of 0.05, a later analysis linked approximately 18,000 TCR beta sequences to specific HLA alleles. In an earlier analysis of about 540 of the donors, most TCR beta V segments were observed in productive rearrangements about 87% or about 30% of the time, broadly matching IMGT annotations.

A few counts support this clone. This receptor's antigen is unknown. No base quality information exists; no much larger clone differs at one position. The cohort consisted of approximately 690 healthy bone marrow donors. All cohort members were sampled while nominally healthy, although unrecorded immune exposures were likely present. The donor tested CMV seronegative and was one of the 352 seronegative cohort members. Each donor provided a peripheral blood sample, and peripheral blood mononuclear cells were used for TCR beta sequencing. The Qiagen DNeasy Blood Extraction Kit was used to extract genomic DNA from the blood cell samples. The library was generated by the immunoSEQ multiplex PCR assay. The multiplex PCR relied on a mix of 60 forward primers for TCR Vbeta segments and 13 reverse primers for TCR Jbeta segments. Amplification of the CDR3 region of rearranged TCR beta genes was performed with a multiplex PCR assay on genomic DNA. The amplified TCR beta libraries were sequenced on the Illumina HiSeq System as 87-base-pair reads. The authors' analysis ran thus. A later analysis tallied around 82 million unique TCR beta chains across the 700 or so repertoires, and some 10 million of those chains were shared by two or more donors. Raw reads were error-corrected and collapsed into unique sequences with a nearest-neighbor algorithm that merged closely related sequences to remove PCR and sequencing errors. V, D and J gene segments were assigned by aligning CDR3 sequences to IMGT reference sequences. For a sequence to be retained, a match of at least six nucleotides was required to both a V gene segment and a J gene segment. A rearrangement counted as productive if the CDR3 had no stop codons and remained in frame with V and J, and every other rearrangement counted as non-productive. Following IMGT convention, CDR3 was defined as the stretch from the second conserved V-encoded cysteine up to the conserved J-encoded phenylalanine. Sequences without an unambiguous match to a single V gene segment were excluded from the earlier analysis of 500 to 700 of the donors. An earlier analysis of some 500 of the donors classified V segments as functional when productive rearrangements were above 56.7% and as segregating when the standard deviation between donors was above 5%. A statistical classification framework was built for diagnosing cytomegalovirus status from the catalog of TCR beta chain sequences. V and J gene assignment, in a later analysis, came from comparing TCR nucleotide sequences with IMGT/GENE-DB human TR gene sequences. A later analysis assigned CDR3 sequences and most-parsimonious VDJ recombination scenarios with the TCRdist pipeline. In a later analysis, every TCR beta chain was defined by the combination of its CDR3 amino acid sequence and its V-gene family, and reads without a unique V-gene family were dropped. To address suspected cross-contamination and a sequencing artifact, a later analysis removed roughly 580 highly shared, low-generation-probability nucleotide sequences. In a later analysis, a clonal expansion index for each public chain was calculated from normalized within-repertoire ranks of inferred template counts. A later analysis computed generation probabilities with a VDJ recombination model fitted to out-of-frame rearrangements, and checked the results against IGoR. A later analysis scored TCR-TCR, TCR-HLA and TCR-CMV co-occurrence with hypergeometric tests, applying a repertoire-size bias correction to TCR pairs. False discovery rates were estimated in a later analysis by permuting HLA or CMV assignments 20 times. In a later analysis, co-occurring TCRs were grouped using DBSCAN, with TCRdist sequence similarity added in when clustering inside HLA-allele-positive subsets. For co-occurrence clustering, repertoires with fewer than 30,000 or more than 120,000 public chains were excluded, along with several repertoires with anomalous nucleotide sharing. TCRdb retrieved this table from immuneACCESS and kept in-frame rearrangements only. Not all clones are present; in checked studies, unresolved V genes account for under half, and no reason is known for the remainder. V and J calls and clone size are as listed in that table; D and trimming were resolved from the DNA. The sample data list about 140,000 clones, and roughly 80% of these were observed just once. The top ten constitute approximately 3.6% of the sample.

Sample: PBMCs. The sequence was obtained from a male donor in good health and CMV-seronegative.

The CDR3 protein is CASSQVQGGTEAFF. The nucleotide sequence is given as TGCGCCAGCAGCCAAGTTCAGGGGGGAACTGAAGCTTTCTTT. Recombination linked TRBV4-1 to TRBJ1-1; TRBD1 matches 7 bases in the middle. The germline V gene gives CDR1 as MGHRA and CDR2 as YSYEKL. The CDR3 numbers 14 residues from cysteine through phenylalanine. Only CDR3 DNA is held: 42 bases, read in frame from base 1. V has 1 base trimmed and J has 5 bases trimmed; junction bases matching no gene number 4.